This TCR beta chain was found in a study of T-cell reconstitution after alpha-beta-depleted transplantation in children (dated by TCRdb to the mid-2010s). For the wider study: T-cell immune reconstitution after TCRalphabeta/CD19-depleted allogeneic hematopoietic cell transplantation in children was quantitatively tracked in the study by means of TCR repertoire profiling. Broader findings and caveats from the paper: About two months after transplant, the apparently early recovery of alphabetaT-cell counts reportedly depended on just several hundred clones that had expanded rapidly and came from non-depleted graft cells. Over the following months the frequencies of hyperexpanded clones went down, and after one year T-cell counts and TCRbeta diversity were mostly credited to newly produced T cells. In some patients, the high TCRbeta diversity seen at day 60 was put down to recipient T cells and intrathymic progenitors that had survived conditioning.

As concerns this clonotype: Its binding antigen is unknown. No much larger clone exists at a distance of one base, and base qualities are not known.

Libraries were prepared through PCR. The run used an Illumina HiSeq 2500. TCR library preparation used molecular barcoding, with unique molecular identifiers applied to normalize quantification of the TCRbeta repertoire. Clones were called with MiXCR by TCRdb after fastp trimmed the public reads at Q25, and only in-frame beta chains were retained. Every distinct CDR3 protein forms one entry, paired with its most common genes and DNA. This sample lists 450,000 to 550,000 distinct CDR3 sequences; roughly 10% were detected once. 14% of the sample comes from the top ten. Taken from cysteine to phenylalanine, the CDR3 has 17 residues. Kept here is only the CDR3 DNA, which spans 51 bases and is read in frame from base 1. V gives up 8 bases and J gives up 3 bases, and the segment between their germline ends measures 23 bases. CDR1 is given as SGHVS and CDR2 as FQNEAQ, both from the germline V gene. What the treatment or condition label conveys for this sample: allogeneic hematopoietic cell transplantation with graft depleted of TCRalphabeta T cells and CD19 B cells. Transplant recipients were children who received TCRalphabeta/CD19-depleted allogeneic hematopoietic cell grafts.

The chain was built from TRBV7-8 and TRBJ1-5; a weak D assignment points to TRBD1 (6 bases agree). The specimen comprised PBMCs, mostly from graft donor cells, sampled 180 days after TCRalphabeta/CD19-depleted stem cell transplant. This sequence was found in a female patient aged 2-9 years who had a stem cell transplant for aplastic anemia, so the T cells may come from the graft donor. The encoded CDR3 is CASGGLQGKAVNQPQHF. The DNA sequence is given as TGTGCCAGCGGGGGATTACAGGGAAAGGCAGTCAATCAGCCCCAGCATTTT.